This T cell receptor beta chain was retrieved from a study of blood T cell repertoires in COVID-19. Overall study context: Acute and convalescent COVID-19 specimens originated in the United States, Italy and Spain. Sample material is recorded as cDNA or gDNA derived from T cells, B-cell-depleted T cells, or PBMCs.

The V segment lost 3 bases and the J segment 9 bases; nucleotides outside the gene matches: 10. The germline V gene encodes CDR1 DFQATT and CDR2 SNEGSKA (reference sequence). The CDR3 consists of 13 residues. This table comes from immunoSEQ multiplex PCR, and its TCRdb copy is limited to in-frame clones, with some not included. This table holds just under 150,000 clones, approximately 90% found once. This receptor was identified in a human donor in a cohort sampled during active COVID-19. The chain carries TRBV20-1 and TRBJ1-1, with 7 positions matching TRBD1. Material for sequencing was peripheral blood. CDR3 residues: CSASVSGTEKAFF. The CDR3 bases are TGCAGTGCTAGTGTTTCCGGGACAGAAAAAGCTTTCTTT.